The clone carrying this T cell receptor beta chain was detected ten times or more. Its antigen remains unknown. This sample was included in a study of T cells in Graves' hyperthyroidism and ophthalmopathy. Findings and caveats of the study: Blood also carried most thyroid clonotypes expanded above 0.001.

RNA transcripts served as the template for amplifying TCR beta CDR3 regions. HTBI primers were the set used in a first-round RT-PCR of the TCR CDR3. TCRdb passed the multiplex PCR reads through MiXCR, listing each CDR3 protein once. The top ten hold around 7% of the sample, which has about 590,000 distinct CDR3 sequences, 12% to 15% seen once. With V trimmed by 7 bases and J by 6 bases, 15 bases remained unmatched. The CDR3 is made up of 16 amino acids. The rearrangement joins TRBV12-3 or TRBV12-4 to TRBJ2-3; 8 bases are shared with TRBD2. Sample: blood. This sequence originates from a woman between 18 and 29 years old with Graves' ophthalmopathy. As DNA, the CDR3 is TGTGCCAGCAATTTCGGGGGACTAGGCTCGCAGGATACGCAGTATTTT. Translation gives CASNFGGLGSQDTQYF.